This T cell receptor beta chain stems from a study of blood T cell repertoires in COVID-19. Turning to the study itself: Sites in the United States, Italy and Spain provided acute and convalescent COVID-19 samples. T cells, B-cell-depleted T cells, or PBMCs provided the cDNA or gDNA that served as material.

Study processing details: It was from reference gene primer amplification that nucleated cell counts were estimated. TCRdb's copy holds only in-frame clones and misses some; the assay was immunoSEQ multiplex PCR. The V and J calls and clone size were taken over from that table, and D and trimming were inferred from the DNA. The sample gives 200,000 to 300,000 clones, around 88% of which show up once; approximately 2% is in the top ten. Between the trimmed V and J ends, which lost 8 bases and 0 bases, there was a span of 12 bases. The germline CDR1 and CDR2 sequences are MNHNY and SVGAGI (reference sequence). The CDR3 has 14 residues.

Sample: peripheral blood. The chain combines TRBV6-6 with TRBJ2-3; possible D gene TRBD2, 6 bases. This clonotype was sampled from a man aged 25-40 years with active or convalescent COVID-19. CDR3 loop: CASQNSGSTDTQYF. CDR3 bases: TGTGCCAGCCAAAATAGCGGTAGCACAGATACGCAGTATTTT.